These 11 T cell receptor beta chains share one sample of origin, sequenced in a study of blood T cell repertoires in COVID-19. The method was immunoSEQ multiplex PCR; TCRdb's version includes in-frame clones alone and lacks a portion of them. The data show more than 35,000 clones, approximately 92% seen once. The sequenced material came from peripheral blood. These receptors originate from a man aged 25-45 years with active or convalescent COVID-19.

The chain recombines TRBV4-1 with TRBJ1-1; D remains unclear. The germline V gene has CDR1 MGHRA and CDR2 YSYEKL. With 1 base removed from V and 9 bases from J, the gap between germline ends came to 12 bases. There are 13 residues in the CDR3. This CDR3 reads CASSQVRELKAFF. The DNA of the CDR3 is TGCGCCAGCAGCCAAGTTCGGGAACTGAAAGCTTTCTTT.

The V and J genes are TRBV15 and TRBJ1-4; 7 positions match TRBD1. Germline trimming cut 8 bases from V and 7 bases from J; bases unmatched to any gene: 7. CDR3 length: 13 residues. Germline loops: CDR1 LNHNV, CDR2 YYDKDF (reference sequence). CDR3 sequence: CATSNRGSEKLFF. CDR3 DNA sequence: TGTGCCACCTCCAACAGGGGAAGTGAAAAACTGTTTTTT.

This sequence joins TRBV19 and TRBJ1-1; D perhaps matches TRBD1 (5 bases). Germline lookup yields CDR1 LNHDA and CDR2 SQIVND (reference sequence). This CDR3 is built from 15 residues. V shed 4 bases and J shed 1 base, with 13 bases lying between them. CDR3 region: CASSTALGANTEAFF. In nucleotides, the CDR3 is TGTGCCAGTAGTACGGCCCTTGGGGCGAACACTGAAGCTTTCTTT.

This clone was seen a single time. The chain recombines TRBV7-2 with TRBJ1-1; D ambiguous. The V end lost 2 bases, the J end lost 6 bases, and 13 bases lay between the germline ends. The CDR3 runs 14 residues. Germline-derived CDR1 and CDR2 are SGHTA and FQGNSA. CDR3 region: CASSLPPGTSEAFF. Written as DNA, the CDR3 is TGTGCCAGCAGCTTACCCCCAGGTACTTCTGAAGCTTTCTTT.

The rearrangement links TRBV28 to TRBJ2-2, with TRBD2 matching 8 bases. Germline-derived CDR1 and CDR2 are MDHEN and SYDVKM. The length of the CDR3 is 16 residues. The J segment lost 1 base and the V segment lost 7 bases, leaving 8 bases of the junction unmatched. The CDR3 is CASTSPTSGNTGELFF. Here the CDR3 DNA reads TGTGCCAGCACCTCACCCACTAGCGGGAACACCGGGGAGCTGTTTTTT. Filled out from reference TRBV28 and TRBJ2-2, the complete variable domain reads DVKVTQSSRYLVKRTGEKVFLECVQDMDHENMFWYRQDPGLGLRLIYFSYDVKMKEKGDIPEGYSVSREKKERFSLILESASTNQTSMYLCASTSPTSGNTGELFFGEGSRLTVL.

This chain links TRBV6-2 or TRBV6-3 with TRBJ1-5; D is ambiguous. Per germline, CDR1 MNHEY and CDR2 SVGEGT. The CDR3 contains 14 residues. Trimming pared 2 bases from V and 4 bases from J, leaving 9 bases between. CDR3 sequence (DNA): TGTGCCAGCAGTTACGGGCCGGGGAATCAGCCCCAGCATTTT. As protein: CASSYGPGNQPQHF.

CDR3: CASSLQENTGELFF. Written as DNA, the CDR3 is TGTGCCAGCAGTTTACAGGAGAACACCGGGGAGCTGTTTTTT. The chain carries TRBV27 and TRBJ2-2; D is unresolved. CDR1 and CDR2 from the germline V gene are MNHEY and SMNVEV (reference sequence). The ends were cut back, 2 bases at V and 1 base at J, with 5 bases in the middle. There are 14 residues in the CDR3.

This chain uses TRBV30 with TRBJ1-2, with 8 bases fitting TRBD1. Germline V gives CDR1 GTSNPN, CDR2 SVGIG (reference sequence). The CDR3 has 15 residues. V gave up 5 bases and J gave up 1 base; unmatched junction bases: 9. The CDR3 reads CAWEDDRGGNYGYTF. In DNA form, the CDR3 reads TGTGCCTGGGAAGACGACAGGGGAGGTAACTATGGCTACACCTTC.

This sequence joins TRBV14 and TRBJ1-1; the D is unclear. The CDR3 contains 13 residues. The V gene's germline CDR1 is SGHDN and CDR2 FVKESK. The V end lost 1 base, the J end lost 2 bases, and 5 bases lay between the germline ends. The CDR3 spells CASSQGRNTEAFF. The CDR3 DNA follows: TGTGCCAGCAGCCAAGGGAGAAACACTGAAGCTTTCTTT.

This chain connects TRBV12-3 or TRBV12-4 to TRBJ1-1; tentative D call: TRBD1 (5 bases). V lost 7 bases and J 1 base, leaving 7 bases between the germline ends. The CDR3 spans 12 residues. The CDR3 DNA reads as TGTGCCAGCACCGACAGGAACACTGAAGCTTTCTTT. Translating it yields CASTDRNTEAFF.

The count of this clone is one. The chain uses TRBV11-2 and TRBJ1-3, with no clear D. V was trimmed by 0 bases and J by 0 bases, leaving 15 bases between them. CDR1 is SGHAT, CDR2 FQNNGV, per germline. This CDR3 has 18 amino acids. CDR3: CASSLDLSLRSSGNTIYF. The DNA for the CDR3 is TGTGCCAGCAGCTTAGATCTTTCCTTGCGAAGCTCTGGAAACACCATATATTTT.